This T cell receptor beta chain was sequenced for a study of blood T cell repertoires in COVID-19. Whole-study context: Italy, Spain and the United States were the sources of the convalescent and acute COVID-19 samples.

CDR1 and CDR2 from the germline V gene are SGHRS and YFSETQ. The CDR3 runs 16 residues. V lost 4 bases and J lost 9; bases outside the gene matches: 12. Here immunoSEQ multiplex PCR was the method, and the copy in TCRdb shows in-frame clones only, minus some. The sample includes under 150,000 clones, approximately 81% of them seen just once. V usage is TRBV5-1 and J usage is TRBJ2-1; 11 bases map to TRBD2. The source material was peripheral blood. The TCR was taken from a human donor in a cohort sampled during active COVID-19. CDR3 region: CASSPTLSGGEGEQFF. CDR3 in DNA: TGCGCCAGCAGCCCCACCCTTAGCGGGGGGGAGGGTGAGCAGTTCTTC.